These 16 T cell receptor beta chains were all obtained from the same sample, sequenced in a study of blood T cells in healthy people across ages. Next came a second PCR, run for about 6 to 11 cycles, which used a sample-barcoded 5' primer along with a J-beta primer mix. Via MiXCR, TCRdb re-called the 5' RACE reads, giving one row per CDR3 protein. Of more than 1 million distinct CDR3 sequences listed, roughly 45% were seen once; the top ten hold 18%. Material for sequencing was blood. The receptors were gathered from a woman aged 55-75 years in good health.

With respect to this clonotype: A single base separates this from a much larger clone, so it may be a read error. The chain carries TRBV10-1 and TRBJ2-1; TRBD2 is a possible D gene (6 bases). V was shortened by 8 bases and J by 7 bases, with 15 bases between the two germline ends. The CDR3 runs 13 residues. Germline V CDR1 and CDR2: WNHNN, SYGVQD (reference sequence). In nucleotides, the CDR3 is TGCGCCAGCGAGGCTGGCGGGACTAATGAGCAGTTCTTC. Amino acids: CASEAGGTNEQFF.

This clonotype was seen ten or more times. J is TRBJ2-1 and V is TRBV20-1; the match to TRBD2 covers 8 bases. V was clipped by 0 bases and J by 1 base; unmatched bases: 2. Germline CDR1 and CDR2: DFQATT and SNEGSKA (reference sequence). The CDR3 has 15 amino acids. The CDR3 loop reads CSARDRGGSYNEQFF. Written as DNA, the CDR3 is TGCAGTGCTAGAGACCGGGGGGGGTCCTACAATGAGCAGTTCTTC.

The V gene is TRBV12-3 or TRBV12-4, the J gene TRBJ2-5; 8 nucleotides match TRBD1. The CDR3 spans 20 residues. V lost 7 bases to trimming and J lost 3 bases; unmatched junction nucleotides: 25. This CDR3 is CASTWATNTFRTGIKETQYF. CDR3 sequence (DNA): TGTGCCAGCACGTGGGCTACTAACACATTCCGGACAGGGATAAAAGAGACCCAGTACTTC.

A word on this clonotype: Mismatch with germline at one junction end may stem from a read error. The chain recombines TRBV7-9 with TRBJ1-2; 7 bases map to TRBD1. Germline V lookup: CDR1 SEHNR, CDR2 FQNEAQ (reference sequence). CDR3 length: 13 residues. Written as DNA, the CDR3 is TGTACCAGCAGCTCGGGACAGAACTATGGCTACACCTTC. Its translation: CTSSSGQNYGYTF.

This chain connects TRBV5-1 to TRBJ2-3, with D unresolved. The CDR3 loop spans 15 amino acids. The germline CDR1 and CDR2 sequences are SGHRS and YFSETQ. V lost 5 bases and J lost 5, with 18 bases in between. The CDR3: CASRDTGLVVDTQYF. In nucleotides, the CDR3 is TGCGCCAGCAGGGATACTGGTCTGGTGGTAGATACGCAGTATTTT.

This clonotype was seen more than once but under ten times. The chain carries TRBV27 and TRBJ2-7; weak D call: TRBD2 (6 bases). The CDR3 loop spans 15 amino acids. V was pared by 5 bases and J by 0 bases, with 14 bases between. Germline V lookup: CDR1 MNHEY, CDR2 SMNVEV (reference sequence). The CDR3 loop is CASSPQGGVSYEQYF. CDR3 DNA sequence: TGTGCCAGCAGTCCTCAGGGAGGAGTCTCCTACGAGCAGTACTTC.

This chain connects TRBV7-9 to TRBJ2-7; a weak D match, TRBD2 (5 bases). V lost 5 bases and J lost 0, with 14 bases in between. The CDR3 loop spans 15 amino acids. CDR1 is SEHNR, CDR2 FQNEAQ, per germline (reference sequence). The CDR3 coding sequence is TGTGCCAGCAGCCCGAGGGCCCAGAGCTCCTACGAGCAGTACTTC. It yields the protein CASSPRAQSSYEQYF.

This chain connects TRBV28 to TRBJ2-1, with D unresolved. The J call is doubtful: the DNA matches TRBJ2-7 better. This CDR3 region has 13 residues. The germline CDR1 and CDR2 sequences are MDHEN and SYDVKM. This CDR3 is CASSLLSTYEQYF. CDR3 coding DNA: TGTGCCAGCAGTTTATTGTCGACCTACGAGCAGTACTTC.

Of note for this clonotype: This could be a read error, since a much larger clone is one nucleotide away. This sequence joins TRBV28 and TRBJ2-1, with 10 bases identical to TRBD2. With V trimmed by 2 bases and J by 2 bases, 9 bases remained unmatched. The CDR3 consists of 18 residues. Germline V gives CDR1 MDHEN, CDR2 SYDVKM. The CDR3 loop reads CASSLRGRAGGTYNEQFF. The CDR3 region has the DNA TGTGCCAGCAGTTTAAGGGGACGAGCGGGAGGGACCTACAATGAGCAGTTCTTC.

This clonotype was detected a few times. CDR3 coding DNA: TGTGCCAGCAGTAGACCTAGGGGAGTTTTGGGCGAGCAGTACTTC. Its translation: CASSRPRGVLGEQYF. The V call is TRBV6-5, the J call TRBJ2-4; D possibly uses TRBD1 or TRBD2 (5 bases each). TRBJ2-7 explains the end of the DNA better; the J call may be wrong. The germline CDR1 and CDR2 sequences are MNHEY and SVGAGI. There are 15 residues in the CDR3.

The chain joins TRBV7-2 to TRBJ2-3; the D gene is possibly TRBD2 (6 bases). In germline, CDR1 is SGHTA, CDR2 FQGNSA. Trimming shortened V by 1 base and J by 6 bases, and 17 bases separated the two germline ends. The CDR3 extends over 16 amino acids. In DNA form, the CDR3 reads TGTGCCAGCAGCTTAGAAGTCCGGGAGCGCCGGGATACGCAGTATTTT. This gives the protein CASSLEVRERRDTQYF.

This clonotype turned up a few times. The chain recombines TRBV9 with TRBJ2-7, with 7 bases fitting TRBD1. V shed 4 bases, J shed 5 bases, and the junction held 15 bases outside the gene matches. The CDR3 is made up of 16 amino acids. CDR1 is SGDLS and CDR2 is YYNGEE in the germline V gene. CDR3 protein: CASSRVTGASGDEQYF. CDR3 in DNA: TGTGCCAGCAGCCGGGTTACAGGGGCCTCCGGGGACGAGCAGTACTTC.

This chain links TRBV12-3 or TRBV12-4 with TRBJ1-5; 12 bases line up with TRBD1. The CDR3 totals 15 residues. V trimming: 6 bases; J trimming: 5 bases; junction bases outside the gene matches: 5. The CDR3 region is CASSRGQGADQPQHF. For the CDR3, the DNA is TGTGCCAGCAGCCGGGGACAGGGGGCCGATCAGCCCCAGCATTTT.

As DNA, the CDR3 is TGTGCCAGCAGCTCCAACCGGGATTTTTCCCCCACACGGGATACGCAGTATTTT. Translating gives CASSSNRDFSPTRDTQYF. The chain couples TRBV7-9 to TRBJ2-3; D may be TRBD2 (5 bases). The germline CDR1 and CDR2 sequences are SEHNR and FQNEAQ (reference sequence). The CDR3 is made up of 18 amino acids. Deletions cut 4 bases from V and 6 bases from J, with 26 bases between. Filled out from reference TRBV7-9 and TRBJ2-3, the complete variable domain reads DTGVSQNPRHKITKRGQNVTFRCDPISEHNRLYWYRQTLGQGPEFLTYFQNEAQLEKSRLLSDRFSAERPKGSFSTLEIQRTEQGDSAMYLCASSSNRDFSPTRDTQYFGPGTRLTVL.

This clonotype was recorded a few times. The rearrangement links TRBV6-5 to TRBJ2-7; 8 bases line up with TRBD1. This CDR3 has 15 amino acids. Germline V CDR1 and CDR2: MNHEY, SVGAGI. V lost 8 bases and J lost 0; bases outside the gene matches: 9. CDR3 coding DNA: TGTGCCAGCGGAGGGTACAGGGGGAGCTCCTACGAGCAGTACTTC. It yields the protein CASGGYRGSSYEQYF.

This sequence joins TRBV29-1 and TRBJ2-7; weak D call: TRBD1 (6 bases). Trimming left V 6 bases short and J 1 base short, with 16 bases between. CDR1 SQVTM and CDR2 ANQGSEA come from the germline V gene. This CDR3 comprises 14 residues. The chain's CDR3 is CSVTEMGHSYEQYF. CDR3 nucleotide sequence: TGCAGCGTCACCGAGATGGGACATTCCTACGAGCAGTACTTC.